Sequencing of this T cell receptor (beta chain) was carried out in a study of identical twins. Points from the study as a whole: Without tracking the same donors, conclusions rested on cross-sectional statistical analysis. Within cord blood, abundant beta clonotypes carried fewer insertions, but memory repertoires showed no such trend. Weaker excess twin sharing was seen among beta out-of-frame sequences.

Unique molecular identifiers were in the cDNA, with template-switch universal primer binding. TCRdb processed the 5' RACE reads anew with MiXCR; each CDR3 protein has one entry. Found here are 1.5 million to 2 million distinct CDR3 sequences, roughly 35% of them singletons; the top ten hold roughly 0.3%. CDR1 and CDR2 from the germline V gene are SNHLY and FYNNEI. There are 15 residues in the CDR3. After removal of 5 bases from V and 3 bases from J, the junction contained 7 bases not matched to a gene. This clonotype was observed a few times. The antigen is undetermined. This sequence was found in a newborn girl in good health. Sequencing was done on a sample of cord blood. V and J are TRBV2 and TRBJ2-3, with 8 bases aligning to TRBD1. CDR3 bases: TGTGCCAGCAGTAGGACAGGGACGATGACAGATACGCAGTATTTT. Protein sequence: CASSRTGTMTDTQYF.